This T cell receptor (beta chain) was obtained from a study of blood T cells in healthy people across ages. Next came a second PCR, run for about 7 to 12 cycles, which used a sample-barcoded 5' primer along with a J-beta primer mix. From the 5' RACE reads, TCRdb called clonotypes with MiXCR, one entry per CDR3 protein. Of over a million distinct CDR3 sequences in the sample, around 59% were seen once. Germline V gives CDR1 GTSNPN, CDR2 SVGIG (reference sequence). This CDR3 has 15 residues. Between the trimmed V and J ends, which lost 1 base and 0 bases, there was a span of 10 bases. The specimen was blood. This chain connects TRBV30 to TRBJ2-1; the D gene could be TRBD1 or TRBD2 (5 bases each). This clonotype was sampled from a man aged 18 to 35 in good health. CDR3 DNA sequence: TGTGCCTGGAGTGGGGACGTCCACTCCTACAATGAGCAGTTCTTC. It yields the protein CAWSGDVHSYNEQFF.